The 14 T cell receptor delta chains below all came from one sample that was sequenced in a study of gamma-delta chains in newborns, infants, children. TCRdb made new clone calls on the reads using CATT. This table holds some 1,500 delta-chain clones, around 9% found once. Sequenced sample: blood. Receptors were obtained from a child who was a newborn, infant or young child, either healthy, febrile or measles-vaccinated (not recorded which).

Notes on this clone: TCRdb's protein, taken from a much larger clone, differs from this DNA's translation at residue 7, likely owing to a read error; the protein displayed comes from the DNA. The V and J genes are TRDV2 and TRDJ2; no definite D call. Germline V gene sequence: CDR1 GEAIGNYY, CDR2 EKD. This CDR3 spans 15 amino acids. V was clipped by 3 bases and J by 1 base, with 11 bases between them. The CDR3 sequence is CACDVLRDLTAQLFF. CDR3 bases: TGTGCCTGTGACGTACTGAGGGATTTGACAGCACAACTCTTCTTT.

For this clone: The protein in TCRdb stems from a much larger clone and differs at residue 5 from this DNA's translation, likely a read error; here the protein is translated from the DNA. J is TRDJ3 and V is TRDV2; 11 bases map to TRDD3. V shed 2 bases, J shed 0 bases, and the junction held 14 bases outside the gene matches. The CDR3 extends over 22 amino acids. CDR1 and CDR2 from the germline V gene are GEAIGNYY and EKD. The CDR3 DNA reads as TGTGCCTGTGACATCGTGGTGGGGGATACGCCAATAGGCTCCTGGGACACCCGACAGATGTTTTTC. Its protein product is CACDIVVGDTPIGSWDTRQMFF.

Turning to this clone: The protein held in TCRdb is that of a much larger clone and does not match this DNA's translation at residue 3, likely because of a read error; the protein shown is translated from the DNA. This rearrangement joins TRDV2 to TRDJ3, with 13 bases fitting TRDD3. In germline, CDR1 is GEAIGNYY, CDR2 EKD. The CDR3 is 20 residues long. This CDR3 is CAGDTGTGGYASWDTRQMFF. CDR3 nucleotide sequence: TGTGCCGGTGACACCGGAACTGGGGGATACGCTTCCTGGGACACCCGACAGATGTTTTTC.

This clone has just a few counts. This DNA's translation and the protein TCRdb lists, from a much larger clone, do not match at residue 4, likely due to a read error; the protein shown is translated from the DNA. The CDR3 nucleotides read TGTGCAGCAGGCGCGTATAGTGGGGGCCTTGCCTGGGACACCCGACAGATGTTTTTC. Amino acid sequence: CAAGAYSGGLAWDTRQMFF. The chain couples TRAV29/DV5 to TRDJ3, with D tentatively TRDD3 (6 bases). V was clipped by 4 bases and J by 2 bases, with 22 bases between them. The germline CDR1 and CDR2 sequences are NSMFDY and ISSIKDK. The CDR3 has 19 residues. The full variable domain, in which reference TRAV29/DV5 and TRDJ3 provide the parts outside the CDR3, is DQQVKQNSPSLSVQEGRISILNCDYTNSMFDYFLWYKKYPAEGPTFLISISSIKDKNEDGRFTVFLNKSAKHLSLHIVPSQPGDSAVYFCAAGAYSGGLAWDTRQMFFGTGIKLFVEP.

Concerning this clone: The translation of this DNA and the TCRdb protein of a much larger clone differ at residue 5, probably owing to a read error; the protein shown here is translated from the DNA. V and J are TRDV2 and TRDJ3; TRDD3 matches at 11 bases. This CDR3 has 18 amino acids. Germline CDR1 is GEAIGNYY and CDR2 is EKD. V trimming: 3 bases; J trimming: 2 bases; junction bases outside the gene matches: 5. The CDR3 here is CACDAVLGDTWDTRQMFF. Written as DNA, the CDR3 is TGTGCCTGTGACGCCGTACTGGGGGATACCTGGGACACCCGACAGATGTTTTTC.

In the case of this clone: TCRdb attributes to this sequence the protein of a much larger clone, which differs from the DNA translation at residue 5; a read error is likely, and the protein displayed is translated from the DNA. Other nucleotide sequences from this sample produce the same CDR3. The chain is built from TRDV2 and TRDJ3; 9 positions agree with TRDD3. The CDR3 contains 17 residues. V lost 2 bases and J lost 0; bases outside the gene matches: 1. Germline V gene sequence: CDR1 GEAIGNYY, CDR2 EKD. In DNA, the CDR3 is TGTGCCTGTGACATACTGGGGGACTCCTGGGACACCCGACAGATGTTTTTC. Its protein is CACDILGDSWDTRQMFF.

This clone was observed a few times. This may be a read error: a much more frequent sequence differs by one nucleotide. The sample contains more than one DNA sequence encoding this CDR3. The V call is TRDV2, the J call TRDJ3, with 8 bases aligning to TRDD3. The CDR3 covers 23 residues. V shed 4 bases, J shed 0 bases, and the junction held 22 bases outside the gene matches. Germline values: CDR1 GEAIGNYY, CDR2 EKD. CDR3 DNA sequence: TGTGCCTGTGATACCGTACGTCCCCCCTACTGGGGGCCCAGCTCCTGGGACACCCGACAGATGTTTTTC. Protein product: CACDTVRPPYWGPSSWDTRQMFF.

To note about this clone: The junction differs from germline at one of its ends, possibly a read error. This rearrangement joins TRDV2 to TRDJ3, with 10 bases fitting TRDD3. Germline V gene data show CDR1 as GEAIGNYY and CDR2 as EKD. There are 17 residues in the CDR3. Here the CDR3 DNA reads TGTGCGACACTGGGGGATCCCCGCTCCTGGGCCACCCGACAGATGTTTTTC. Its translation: CATLGDPRSWATRQMFF.

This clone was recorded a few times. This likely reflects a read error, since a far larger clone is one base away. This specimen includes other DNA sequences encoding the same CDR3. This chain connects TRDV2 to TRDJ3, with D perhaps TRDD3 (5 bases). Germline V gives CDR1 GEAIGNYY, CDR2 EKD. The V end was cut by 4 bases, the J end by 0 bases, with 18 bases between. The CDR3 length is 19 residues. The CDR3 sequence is CACDTDRGFSSWDTRQMFF. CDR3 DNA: TGTGCCTGTGATACCGACAGGGGGTTTAGCTCCTGGGACACCCGACAGATGTTTTTC.

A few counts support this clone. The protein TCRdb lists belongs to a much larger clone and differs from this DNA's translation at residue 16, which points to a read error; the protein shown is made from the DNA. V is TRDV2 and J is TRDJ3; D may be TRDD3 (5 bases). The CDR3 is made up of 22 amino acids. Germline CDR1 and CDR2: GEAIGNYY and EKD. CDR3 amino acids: CACDRRCPLGDQTTWVTRQMFF. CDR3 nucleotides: TGTGCCTGTGACCGCCGGTGCCCCTTAGGGGACCAGACCACCTGGGTCACCCGACAGATGTTTTTC.

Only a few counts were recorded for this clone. The CDR3 DNA is TGTGCCTTTACTGGGGGATACACCGATAAACTCATCTTT. It yields the protein CAFTGGYTDKLIF. V is TRDV3 and J is TRDJ1; TRDD3 aligns across 9 bases. The CDR3 has 13 amino acids. Germline assignment: CDR1 TVYSNPD and CDR2 GDNSRS (reference sequence). The junction had 0 bases not matched to a gene; V was cut back by 1 base and J by 0 bases.

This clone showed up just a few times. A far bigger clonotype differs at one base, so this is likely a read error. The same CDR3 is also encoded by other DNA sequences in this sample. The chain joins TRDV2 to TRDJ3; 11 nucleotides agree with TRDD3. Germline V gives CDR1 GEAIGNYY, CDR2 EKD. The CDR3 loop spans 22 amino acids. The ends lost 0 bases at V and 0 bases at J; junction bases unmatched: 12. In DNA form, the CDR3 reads TGTGCCTGTGACACCGTGGTGGGGGATACGCCTATAGGCTCCTGGGACACCCGACAGATGTTTTTC. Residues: CACDTVVGDTPIGSWDTRQMFF.

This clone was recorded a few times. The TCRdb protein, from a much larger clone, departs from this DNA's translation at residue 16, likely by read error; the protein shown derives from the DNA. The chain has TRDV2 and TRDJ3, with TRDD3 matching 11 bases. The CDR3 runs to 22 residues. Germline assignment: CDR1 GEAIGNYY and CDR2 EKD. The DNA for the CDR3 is TGTGCCTGTGACACGGGTGGATGGGGGATACGGCCCGACTCCTGGGAAACCCGACAGATGTTTTTC. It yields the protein CACDTGGWGIRPDSWETRQMFF.

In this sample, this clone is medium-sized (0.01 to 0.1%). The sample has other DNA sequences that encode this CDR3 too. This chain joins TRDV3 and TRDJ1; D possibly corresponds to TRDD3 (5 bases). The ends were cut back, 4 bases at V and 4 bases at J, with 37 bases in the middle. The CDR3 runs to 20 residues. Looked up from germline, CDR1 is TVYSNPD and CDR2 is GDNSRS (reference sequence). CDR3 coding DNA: TGTGCCTCCCTAATAAGCCTATCCTTGTGGGGCTTTCAGGGGAGCGATAAACTCATCTTT. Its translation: CASLISLSLWGFQGSDKLIF.